The 18 T cell receptor beta chains presented below share a single source sample, sequenced in a study of a mutant IDH1 vaccine in newly diagnosed glioma. Sample time point: week 35, safety follow-up. Vaccine doses each comprised 300 ug of mutant IDH1 20-mer peptide, with topical imiquimod. Only in-frame clones appear in the TCRdb table, and some are missing; sequencing was by immunoSEQ multiplex PCR. This sample carries 41,000 or so clones, over 75% of them seen once, and the ten largest clones take 1.5%. These receptors lack a known antigen. Sequencing used PBMCs, obtained from a glioma patient whose treatment included an IDH1 peptide vaccine. These receptors were collected from a man aged 40-55 years with glioma.

The chain joins TRBV5-1 to TRBJ2-3; TRBD2 aligns across 9 bases. This CDR3 contains 17 residues. CDR1 and CDR2 from the germline V gene are SGHRS and YFSETQ. The V and J ends lost 4 bases and 4 bases, in that order; junction bases with no gene match: 13. The CDR3 loop reads CASSLRYSGGDADTQYF. The CDR3 region has the DNA TGCGCCAGCAGCCTCCGATATAGCGGGGGAGATGCAGATACGCAGTATTTT.

The chain couples TRBV7-2 to TRBJ2-2, with 8 nucleotides matching TRBD2. Germline V lookup: CDR1 SGHTA, CDR2 FQGNSA. This CDR3 comprises 15 residues. With 5 bases clipped from V and 5 bases from J, the junction kept 7 bases outside the gene matches. The CDR3 loop reads CASSLRPSGTGELFF. The CDR3 bases are TGTGCCAGCAGCCTACGGCCTAGCGGGACCGGGGAGCTGTTTTTT.

CDR3 nucleotides: TGTGCCAGCAGCATCCAGGGGGAGCAGTACTTC. This encodes CASSIQGEQYF. The genes are TRBV5-6 and TRBJ2-7; TRBD1 might be the D (6 bases). Per the germline V gene, CDR1 is SGHDT and CDR2 is YYEEEE. This CDR3 contains 11 residues. Trimming cost V 4 bases and J 7 bases, with 9 bases left between them.

This clone was counted between two and nine times. The chain combines TRBV9 with TRBJ2-6; D call uncertain. The ends were cut back, 5 bases at V and 2 bases at J, with 14 bases in the middle. The germline gives CDR1 SGDLS, CDR2 YYNGEE. The CDR3 sequence is 16 residues long. The CDR3 DNA is TGTGCCAGCAGTGTCTCGAAAGAGCCTGGGGCCAACGTCCTGACTTTC. It is translated as CASSVSKEPGANVLTF.

The V call is TRBV11-2, the J call TRBJ2-2, with D uncertain. Germline CDR1 reads SGHAT; CDR2 reads FQNNGV. The length of the CDR3 is 15 residues. The V end was cut by 7 bases, the J end by 3 bases, with 15 bases between. This chain's CDR3 is CASIMRWSDTGELFF. The DNA for the CDR3 is TGTGCCAGCATCATGAGGTGGTCGGACACCGGGGAGCTGTTTTTT.

This clone was found once. The rearrangement links TRBV7-8 to TRBJ1-5, with 7 positions matching TRBD1. CDR1 is SGHVS and CDR2 is FQNEAQ in the germline V gene. The CDR3 has 16 amino acids. The J segment lost 1 base and the V segment lost 3 bases, leaving 6 bases of the junction unmatched. CDR3 protein: CASSFGNRGSNQPQHF. In nucleotides, the CDR3 is TGTGCCAGCAGCTTTGGGAACAGGGGCAGCAATCAGCCCCAGCATTTT. Combining the CDR3 with reference TRBV7-8 and TRBJ1-5 gives the whole variable domain GAGVSQSPRYKVAKRGQDVALRCDPISGHVSLFWYQQALGQGPEFLTYFQNEAQLDKSGLPSDRFFAERPEGSVSTLKIQRTQQEDSAVYLCASSFGNRGSNQPQHFGDGTRLSIL.

This chain uses TRBV5-1 with TRBJ2-2; the match to TRBD1 covers 10 bases. J was trimmed by 4 bases and V by 5 bases; bases with no gene match: 5. The CDR3 totals 15 residues. Germline CDR1 reads SGHRS; CDR2 reads YFSETQ. Here the CDR3 reads CASRPGTGVTGELFF. CDR3 nucleotide sequence: TGCGCCAGCAGGCCCGGGACAGGGGTCACCGGGGAGCTGTTTTTT.

The rearrangement uses TRBV10-3 and TRBJ1-4; no clear D gene. Germline CDR1 reads ENHRY; CDR2 reads SYGVKD. This CDR3 is 13 amino acids long. V was shortened by 7 bases and J by 4 bases, with 10 bases between the two germline ends. The CDR3 protein is CAITRRLNEKLFF. The DNA of the CDR3 is TGTGCCATCACGAGACGGCTTAATGAAAAACTGTTTTTT.

The chain links TRBV6-6 to TRBJ2-1; D remains unclear. Germline CDR1 is MNHNY and CDR2 is SVGAGI (reference sequence). V lost 2 bases to trimming and J lost 7 bases, with 12 bases between them. The CDR3 consists of 14 residues. In nucleotides, the CDR3 is TGTGCCAGCAGTTACAGTACCGAAGGGAATGAGCAGTTCTTC. Translating it yields CASSYSTEGNEQFF.

The chain combines TRBV5-6 with TRBJ2-1; possibly TRBD2 for D (6 bases). The germline V gene encodes CDR1 SGHDT and CDR2 YYEEEE. V gave up 2 bases and J gave up 9 bases, with 15 bases separating them. CDR3 size: 14 residues. The CDR3 here is CASSLNSGMGEQFF. The CDR3 bases are TGTGCCAGCAGCTTAAATAGCGGTATGGGTGAGCAGTTCTTC.

The chain links TRBV5-5 to TRBJ1-2; weak D call: TRBD1 (6 bases). In germline, CDR1 is SGHKS, CDR2 YYEKEE (reference sequence). This CDR3 has 17 residues. V lost 5 bases and J lost 1, with 21 bases in between. Written as DNA, the CDR3 is TGTGCCAGCAGTCCTACAGGGTTGAGGGTATATAACTATGGCTACACCTTC. It translates to CASSPTGLRVYNYGYTF.

The chain joins TRBV9 to TRBJ2-5; TRBD1 or TRBD2 may be the D gene (6 bases each). V was shortened by 0 bases and J by 7 bases, with 16 bases between the two germline ends. From germline, CDR1 is SGDLS and CDR2 YYNGEE. The CDR3 spans 15 residues. The CDR3 sequence is CASSVGDSEGGTQYF. CDR3 sequence (DNA): TGTGCCAGCAGCGTAGGAGACTCAGAGGGGGGGACCCAGTACTTC.

J is TRBJ2-2 and V is TRBV2; maybe TRBD1 (5 bases). Germline V gives CDR1 SNHLY, CDR2 FYNNEI. The CDR3 has 15 amino acids. With 6 bases removed from V and 1 base from J, the gap between germline ends came to 12 bases. This chain's CDR3 is CASRPGIWNTGELFF. The CDR3 DNA sequence: TGTGCCAGCAGACCAGGGATTTGGAACACCGGGGAGCTGTTTTTT.

The V gene is TRBV5-1, the J gene TRBJ1-2; no definite D call. This CDR3 contains 13 residues. CDR1 and CDR2 from the germline V gene are SGHRS and YFSETQ. The germline V and J ends were trimmed by 2 bases and 3 bases, with 8 bases remaining between them. CDR3 sequence reads: CASSFGNDYGYTF. The CDR3 DNA reads as TGCGCCAGCAGCTTTGGGAATGACTATGGCTACACCTTC.

This sequence joins TRBV28 and TRBJ1-5; 9 nucleotides align to TRBD1. Germline CDR1 is MDHEN and CDR2 is SYDVKM. V trimming: 5 bases; J trimming: 11 bases; junction bases outside the gene matches: 19. There are 17 residues in the CDR3. The CDR3 coding sequence is TGTGCCAGCAGTAAATTGGGGGGACAGGGAGGAGGTAAGGCCCAGCATTTT. Its translation is CASSKLGGQGGGKAQHF.

The chain recombines TRBV28 with TRBJ2-2, with D uncertain. V lost 6 bases, J lost 4 bases, and 3 bases lay in between. The CDR3 is 11 amino acids. The germline V gene encodes CDR1 MDHEN and CDR2 SYDVKM. This CDR3 reads CASSLTGELFF. Written as DNA, the CDR3 is TGTGCCAGCAGCCTCACCGGGGAGCTGTTTTTT.

The rearrangement uses TRBV5-8 and TRBJ1-5, with D uncertain. Trimming removed 8 bases at V and 11 bases at J, with 17 bases between. The CDR3 runs 12 residues. Germline V gene lookup returns CDR1 SGHTS and CDR2 YDEGEE. CDR3 nucleotides: TGTGCCAGTTTAAATGGCCGCCCGGCCCAGCATTTT. The encoded protein is CASLNGRPAQHF. The full variable domain, with the rest looked up from reference TRBV5-8 and TRBJ1-5, is EAGVTQSPTHLIKTRGQQATLRCSPISGHTSVYWYQQALGLGLQFLLWYDEGEERNRGNFPPRFSGRQFPNYSSELNVNALELEDSALYLCASLNGRPAQHFGDGTRLSIL.

The chain combines TRBV7-2 with TRBJ2-3; D gene unclear. Germline V gene data show CDR1 as SGHTA and CDR2 as FQGNSA. V lost 5 bases, J lost 4 bases, and 7 bases lay in between. This CDR3 has 12 residues. CDR3: CASSLLPDTQYF. CDR3 coding DNA: TGTGCCAGCAGCCTGTTGCCAGATACGCAGTATTTT.